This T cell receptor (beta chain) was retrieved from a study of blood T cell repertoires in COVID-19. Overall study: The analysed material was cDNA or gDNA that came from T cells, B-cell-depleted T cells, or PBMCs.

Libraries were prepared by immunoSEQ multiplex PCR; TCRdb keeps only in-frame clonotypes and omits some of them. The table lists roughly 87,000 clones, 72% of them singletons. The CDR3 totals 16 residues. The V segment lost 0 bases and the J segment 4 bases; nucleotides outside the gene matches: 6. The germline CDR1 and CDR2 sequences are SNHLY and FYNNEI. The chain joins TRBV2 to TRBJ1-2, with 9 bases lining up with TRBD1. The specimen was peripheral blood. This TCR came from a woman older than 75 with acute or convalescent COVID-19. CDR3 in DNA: TGTGCCAGCAGTGAAGCCCTGGACAGGGGAGGCTATGGCTACACCTTC. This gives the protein CASSEALDRGGYGYTF. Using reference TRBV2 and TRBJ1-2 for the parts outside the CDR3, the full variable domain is EPEVTQTPSHQVTQMGQEVILRCVPISNHLYFYWYRQILGQKVEFLVSFYNNEISEKSEIFDDQFSVERPDGSNFTLKIRSTKLEDSAMYFCASSEALDRGGYGYTFGSGTRLTVV.